This TCR beta chain was captured in a study of CD8 T cells in Susac syndrome. The CDR3 contains 12 residues. Germline CDR1 and CDR2: MNHEY and SMNVEV (reference sequence). V was shortened by 5 bases and J by 7 bases, with 12 bases between the two germline ends. Roughly 0.45 to 1 ug RNA was reverse transcribed with random hexamers. Amplification of TCR beta CDR3 spanned 54 Vbeta and 13 Jbeta via immunoSEQ multiplex PCR. TCRdb itself ran the immunoSEQ multiplex PCR reads through MiXCR, one entry per CDR3 protein. The table records under 150,000 distinct CDR3 sequences, around 91% of them present only once. Negative isolation was used for CD8+ and CD4+ T cells, and FACS enrichment was applied to TEMRA cells.

V and J are TRBV27 and TRBJ2-7; TRBD2 might be the D (5 bases). The source of this sequence is a human donor with multiple sclerosis. Sequenced input: CD8+ T cells from PBMCs. CDR3 loop: CASSALPGEQYF. The DNA for the CDR3 is TGTGCCAGCAGTGCCCTTCCGGGGGAGCAGTACTTC.